What follows is one T cell receptor beta chain and its context. The antigen is undetermined. cDNA encoding TCR beta was synthesized via 5'RACE template switching incorporating UMIs. Following a re-call of the 5' RACE reads, TCRdb has one entry per CDR3 protein and lacks DNA. Its listing shows hundreds of thousands of distinct CDR3 sequences. The germline V gene encodes CDR1 LGHDT and CDR2 YNNKEL (reference sequence). The CDR3 has 16 residues. These data originate in a study of T cells expressing NK-cell markers. Points from the study as a whole: One observes that, in several donors, these clonotypes were also the leading ones within the CD3+CD56-NKG2C+ fraction.

This clonotype originated in a man younger than 30 in good health. The chain is built from TRBV3-1 and TRBJ2-1; as DNA is missing, the TRBD1 call by TCRdb cannot be tested. Sequencing input: blood T cells: a sorted CD56 or NKG2C T cell subset, CD4+ or CD8+ T cells, or bulk PBMC T cells (not recorded which). This CDR3 is CASSPIDRGLMNEQFF.